What follows is one T cell receptor beta chain and its context. V dropped 2 bases and J dropped 3 bases, with 13 bases sitting between them. The CDR3 has 15 residues. CDR1 is SEHNR, CDR2 FQNEAQ, per germline (reference sequence). Profiled with immunoSEQ multiplex PCR; TCRdb holds only in-frame clones, not every one. The table lists approximately 130,000 clones, more than 75% of them singletons. The data derive from a study of blood T cell repertoires in COVID-19. Study in general: Whether acute or convalescent, the COVID-19 samples came from the United States, Italy and Spain.

The rearrangement links TRBV7-9 to TRBJ1-1; weak D call: TRBD1 (5 bases). The sample was peripheral blood. This clonotype was obtained from a woman aged 50 to 60 who had recovered from COVID-19. The DNA of the CDR3 is TGTGCCAGCAGCTTAAGGGGAAGTTTGTACACTGAAGCTTTCTTT. This codes for CASSLRGSLYTEAFF.